This TCR beta chain was found in a study of regulatory T cells in long-lasting Graves disease (TCRdb year 2021). General notes on the study: Patients with newly diagnosed Graves' disease had been on antithyroid drugs for under 3 months. TCR sequencing covered 13 persistent and roughly 20 newly diagnosed Graves' disease patients, around 35 samples in total. Persistent Graves' disease patients were compared with newly diagnosed Graves' disease patients by peripheral blood TCR sequencing and RNA sequencing. The study was conducted in China and was registered as a clinical trial. Summary of the overall study and its limitations: The authors noted that the small sample size was a limitation that may lower accuracy. Because the primary lesion, thyroid tissue, could not be accessed, the study looked at peripheral blood alone. Lower TCR Shannon entropy and fewer highly expanded clones were observed in persistent Graves' disease patients than in newly diagnosed patients, which suggested clonal expansion. TRBV28, TRBJ1-2 and TRBJ2-5 were preferentially used in persistent disease, while TRBV20-1 and TRBJ2-1 were favored in newly diagnosed disease. Sequencing and analysis were restricted to the TCR beta chain. More public clonotypes were shared among persistent patients (about 2,800) than among newly diagnosed patients (just under 1,000).

Turning to this clonotype: What antigen it recognizes has not been identified. Base quality data are lacking; no much larger clone is found one base away.

The library came from multiplex PCR. TCRdb lists the instrument as Illumina HiSeq 4000. CDR3 regions were amplified by Arm-PCR with iRepertoire HTBI primers to construct TCR beta libraries. Gel purification was performed on PCR products prior to sequencing. On the study's bioinformatics: Across samples, about 63 TRBV and 14 TRBJ segments were identified and used for gene usage analysis of CDR3 amino acid clonotypes. COPE and FqMerger were used to merge filtered high-quality paired reads into contigs. BLAST was used to align contigs to the IMGT TRBV, TRBD and TRBJ reference genes, and CDR3 was defined following IMGT. Any clonotype with a frequency above 0.1% was classified as a highly expanded clone. Repertoire diversity was measured by Shannon entropy, and V-J evenness by the Gini coefficient. Public clonotypes were defined as clonotypes shared by more than one individual. TCRdb ran its own pipeline on the public reads, namely fastp trimming at Q25 and MiXCR clone calling, and kept in-frame beta chains. Every entry covers one CDR3 protein and lists the most common genes and DNA from its rows. The V and J calls and clone size are TCRdb's, not the authors'. The sample includes some 250,000 distinct CDR3 sequences, with about 20% observed a single time. The ten largest clones capture around 15% of the sample.

From cysteine to phenylalanine, the CDR3 is 13 amino acids long. The entry retains the CDR3 DNA only, 39 bases that are in frame from base 1. V trim: 6 bases; J trim: 9 bases; unmatched bases: 5. Read against the paper, the sample's time point label means: newly diagnosed GD, antithyroid drugs for less than 3 months. For both TCR sequencing and RNA sequencing, RNA was extracted from PBMCs in TRIzol. Graves' disease was diagnosed according to American Thyroid Association guidelines. Patients for the study were recruited at an endocrinology department in Xi'an, China. Each patient gave roughly 8.4 milliliters of peripheral blood, collected in an EDTA anticoagulant tube. Ficoll Paque Plus density gradient separation was used to isolate PBMCs, and no further T cell sorting was performed. An Agilent 2100 Bioanalyzer and agarose gel were used to check RNA quality, while a NanoDrop 2000 measured RNA concentration.

This sample was also put to use in a study of T cells in Graves' hyperthyroidism and ophthalmopathy. Per the second study: Stable Graves' hyperthyroidism was defined as no progression to ophthalmopathy during 18 months of follow-up. Hyperthyroidism patients were newly diagnosed, with disease duration under 2 months, and aged 18 to 65 years. Exclusion was applied to patients with uncontrolled infections, other autoimmune diseases, pregnancy or lactation. Diagnoses were established on the basis of clinical symptoms, serum thyroxine and TRAb, thyroid ultrasound, and orbital computed tomography. A first-round RT-PCR of the TCR CDR3 used the HTBI primer set with the Qiagen OneStep RT-PCR kit. Most expanded thyroid clonotypes (frequency above 0.001) were also detected in blood, a finding suggesting that blood repertoires may reflect thyroid immune responses. A model built on a 13 V-J signature distinguished ophthalmopathy from stable hyperthyroidism, reaching about 89% sensitivity and about 81% specificity in cross-validation and 80%/75% in testing. In validation, progression to ophthalmopathy was predicted by the model with 65% to 71% sensitivity and under 85% specificity, a median of about 6 months before onset. A discovery cohort of around 100 patients, about 40 with Graves' ophthalmopathy and under 60 with stable Graves' hyperthyroidism, was used to find distinguishing TCR V-J signatures. An independent validation cohort of around 19 hyperthyroidism patients and approximately 15 patients who later progressed to ophthalmopathy tested prospective prediction of ophthalmopathy. The approximately 90 discovery patients were divided at random into training and test sets in a 7:3 ratio. The study also compared thyroid tissue and blood T-cell repertoires from several Graves' hyperthyroidism patients. After sampling, hyperthyroidism patients received methimazole starting at 30 mg daily, and ophthalmopathy patients received high-dose intravenous methylprednisolone. The libraries were constructed in a second round of multiplex PCR and then size-selected and purified. The libraries were sequenced on an Illumina HiSeq2000 using paired-end 100 bp reads. Raw data were processed with SOAPnuke, discarding reads with adapters, uncalled bases, mean Phred below 15, or no exact constant-primer or identifier match. COPE v1.2.5 was used to merge high-quality paired reads, and clonotypes were defined as unique nucleotide sequences. Clonotypes were aligned to IMGT TRBV, TRBD and TRBJ reference segments using MiTCR v1.1. The analysis was restricted to V-J combinations with a frequency above 0.0001, which together covered 99.2% of the repertoires. The TCS score was defined as the ratio of F50 (clonal expansion) to E x V (chaos), calculated using BLOSUM62-based TCRdist between CDR3 peptides within each V-J. Welch's t-statistics and random forest reduced roughly 540 V-J features to some 14, which were used in a naive Bayes classifier (R e1071). No statistical method was used to fix the sample size in advance, and group allocation was not hidden from the investigators. The paper describes TCR Vbeta CDR3 sequencing of 135 peripheral blood samples, made up of about 41 ophthalmopathy patients, 70 to 80 hyperthyroidism patients and some 17 progressor patients.

The receptor was derived from a young woman with Graves disease. Donor details come from another sample of the same person, matched by shared clones. The chain was built from TRBV12-3 or TRBV12-4 and TRBJ1-2, with 12 junctional bases fitting TRBD1. The sequencing here drew on peripheral blood mononuclear cells (PBMCs), taken at new diagnosis, from a patient treated with antithyroid drugs. The CDR3 is CASRGTGGRSYTF. The sequenced DNA: TGTGCCAGCAGGGGGACAGGGGGCAGGAGCTACACCTTC.